Listed below are T cell receptor beta chains from one sample, sequenced in a study of T-cell reconstitution after alpha-beta-depleted transplantation in children. In TCRdb, the PCR reads were re-called with MiXCR into one record per CDR3 protein. The sample includes about a million distinct CDR3 sequences, roughly 29% seen only once; the top ten take 28%. The input for sequencing was PBMCs, mostly from graft donor cells, taken 360 days after TCRalphabeta/CD19-depleted stem cell transplant. These receptors came from a boy younger than two who had a stem cell transplant for SCID, so the T cells may come from the graft donor. The CDR3 runs from the conserved cysteine through the conserved F or W. Each record gives: D gene, J gene, CDR3 length, clone size, V gene, CDR3 DNA, CDR3 protein. A D gene is named only where the DNA matches it firmly. Clone size, where shown, is once, few, many, or a class for clones that have expanded.

D: NA; J: TRBJ2-7; length: 15; size: NA; V: TRBV10-3; DNA: TGTGCCATCAGTGAGTCGGGACCCACGGGCGGTGAGCAGTACTTC; CDR3: CAISESGPTGGEQYF
D: NA; J: TRBJ1-5; length: 13; size: few; V: TRBV7-9; DNA: TGTGCCAGCAGCTTAGCGCAAGATCAGCCCCAGCATTTT; CDR3: CASSLAQDQPQHF
D: NA; J: TRBJ2-3; length: 17; size: NA; V: TRBV6-5; DNA: TGTGCCAGCAGTTACTCGAAGCGGAGTTATAGCACAGATACGCAGTATTTT; CDR3: CASSYSKRSYSTDTQYF
D: TRBD2; J: TRBJ2-5; length: 16; size: NA; V: TRBV12-3/TRBV12-4; DNA: TGTGCCAGCAGCTGGGGGAAACTAGCGGGCCAAGAGACCCAGTACTTC; CDR3: CASSWGKLAGQETQYF
D: TRBD2; J: TRBJ2-3; length: 15; size: NA; V: TRBV12-3/TRBV12-4; DNA: TGTGCCAGCAGAAGACTAGCGGGGGGGCCAGATACGCAGTATTTT; CDR3: CASRRLAGGPDTQYF
D: TRBD1; J: TRBJ1-1; length: 14; size: NA; V: TRBV5-1; DNA: TGCGCCCGAACCGGACAGGGAGTGGACACTGAAGCTTTCTTT; CDR3: CARTGQGVDTEAFF
D: TRBD2; J: TRBJ2-1; length: 16; size: NA; V: TRBV12-3/TRBV12-4; DNA: TGTGCCAGCAGAAGGGGCGGGGGGGGCTTTGTCAATGAGCAGTTCTTC; CDR3: CASRRGGGGFVNEQFF
D: NA; J: TRBJ2-3; length: 15; size: NA; V: TRBV9; DNA: TGTGCCAGCGGCGACCTCTTGGTTGGCACAGATACGCAGTATTTT; CDR3: CASGDLLVGTDTQYF
D: NA; J: TRBJ2-7; length: 12; size: NA; V: TRBV12-3/TRBV12-4; DNA: TGTGCCAGCAGTTTTTCTACGGGCCAGCAGTACTTC; CDR3: CASSFSTGQQYF
D: NA; J: TRBJ1-4; length: 15; size: NA; V: TRBV4-1; DNA: TGCGCCAGCAGCCAACAGGGGTTGGCTAATGAAAAACTGTTTTTT; CDR3: CASSQQGLANEKLFF
D: NA; J: TRBJ2-5; length: 14; size: NA; V: TRBV7-8; DNA: TGTGCCAGCAGCGACGGACAGGGAGGGGAGACCCAGTACTTC; CDR3: CASSDGQGGETQYF
D: NA; J: TRBJ2-1; length: 14; size: NA; V: TRBV6-2/TRBV6-3; DNA: TGTGCCAGCACGTCTCAGGGCGTGTTGGATGAGCAGTTCTTC; CDR3: CASTSQGVLDEQFF
D: NA; J: TRBJ2-1; length: 15; size: few; V: TRBV7-8; DNA: TGTGCCAGCAGCTTAGTATGGGCGGCAGACAATGAGCAGTTCTTC; CDR3: CASSLVWAADNEQFF
D: NA; J: TRBJ1-1; length: 14; size: few; V: TRBV21-1; DNA: TGTGCCAGCAGTCAGAAGGGGGACAGCCTTGAAGCTTTCTTT; CDR3: CASSQKGDSLEAFF
D: TRBD2; J: TRBJ2-3; length: 16; size: few; V: TRBV29-1; DNA: TGCAGCGTTGACCCGGGACTAGCGGGACTCACAGATACGCAGTATTTT; CDR3: CSVDPGLAGLTDTQYF
D: TRBD1; J: TRBJ2-5; length: 15; size: once; V: TRBV15; DNA: TGTGCCACCAGCGTTGGGACAGGGGTCCAAGAGACCCAGTACTTC; CDR3: CATSVGTGVQETQYF
D: NA; J: TRBJ1-1; length: 15; size: NA; V: TRBV28; DNA: TGTGCCAGCAGTTTATCCGCCATGGGGAACACTGAAGCTTTCTTT; CDR3: CASSLSAMGNTEAFF
D: NA; J: TRBJ1-4; length: 11; size: NA; V: TRBV12-3/TRBV12-4; DNA: TGTGCCAGCAGTTCCAGGGGAAAACTGTTTTTT; CDR3: CASSSRGKLFF
D: NA; J: TRBJ1-3; length: 17; size: NA; V: TRBV5-4; DNA: TGTGCCAGCAGCCACCCACGCGAGGGAACCTCTGGAAACACCATATATTTT; CDR3: CASSHPREGTSGNTIYF
D: NA; J: TRBJ1-2; length: 13; size: few; V: TRBV30; DNA: TGTGCCTGGCGGTGGGGCAGCCACTATGGCTACACCTTC; CDR3: CAWRWGSHYGYTF
D: NA; J: TRBJ1-4; length: 15; size: NA; V: TRBV20-1; DNA: TGCAGTGCTACCAGCTCCGGGTCAACTAATGAAAAACTGTTTTTT; CDR3: CSATSSGSTNEKLFF
D: TRBD1; J: TRBJ1-1; length: 12; size: few; V: TRBV6-1; DNA: TGTGCCAGCAGCGATCGACAGGGCGAAGCTTTCTTT; CDR3: CASSDRQGEAFF
D: TRBD1; J: TRBJ1-2; length: 13; size: NA; V: TRBV20-1; DNA: TGCAGTGCTGAGACCCGGACAGGCTATGGCTACACCTTC; CDR3: CSAETRTGYGYTF
D: TRBD2; J: TRBJ2-6; length: 16; size: few; V: TRBV7-8; DNA: TGTGCCAGCAGCTTAGCAGCGGGAACTGGGGCCAACGTCCTGACTTTC; CDR3: CASSLAAGTGANVLTF
D: TRBD2; J: TRBJ2-1; length: 16; size: NA; V: TRBV6-4; DNA: TGTGCCAGCAGTGACTCCCTAGCGGGGGGGCAGAATGAGCAGTTCTTC; CDR3: CASSDSLAGGQNEQFF
D: NA; J: TRBJ1-1; length: 13; size: NA; V: TRBV25-1; DNA: TGTGCCAGCGGGCAGGGAGGCGGCACTGAAGCTTTCTTT; CDR3: CASGQGGGTEAFF
D: NA; J: TRBJ1-2; length: 13; size: few; V: TRBV10-3; DNA: TGTGCCATCAGTGGAGCAGAAAACTATGGCTACACCTTC; CDR3: CAISGAENYGYTF
D: NA; J: TRBJ2-5; length: 15; size: NA; V: TRBV20-1; DNA: TGCAGTGCTAGCGCTTTTCTGAGGCTCCAAGAGACCCAGTACTTC; CDR3: CSASAFLRLQETQYF
D: NA; J: TRBJ1-2; length: 16; size: NA; V: TRBV4-1; DNA: TGCGCCAGCAGCCAATTATTAATTGGTCGGAACTATGGCTACACCTTC; CDR3: CASSQLLIGRNYGYTF
D: NA; J: TRBJ1-2; length: 13; size: once; V: TRBV20-1; DNA: TGCAGTGCTGGACCTCAGGGGAGCTATGGCTACACCTTC; CDR3: CSAGPQGSYGYTF
D: NA; J: TRBJ2-2; length: 13; size: few; V: TRBV12-3/TRBV12-4; DNA: TGTGCCAGCAGTTTCGACCTTGCCGGGGAGCTGTTTTTT; CDR3: CASSFDLAGELFF
D: NA; J: TRBJ2-7; length: 15; size: NA; V: TRBV9; DNA: TGTGCCAGCAGCGCCGCCCCGGACCCGACCTACGAGCAGTACTTC; CDR3: CASSAAPDPTYEQYF
D: NA; J: TRBJ2-3; length: 15; size: few; V: TRBV12-3/TRBV12-4; DNA: TGTGCCAGCAGTTTAGGGCCCCTAAAGACAGATACGCAGTATTTT; CDR3: CASSLGPLKTDTQYF
D: NA; J: TRBJ2-7; length: 13; size: few; V: TRBV5-1; DNA: TGCGCCAGCAGCCCTCCGGACAGTCCCGAGCAGTACTTC; CDR3: CASSPPDSPEQYF
D: NA; J: TRBJ2-1; length: 14; size: NA; V: TRBV3-1; DNA: TGTGCCAGCAGCCAAGTCTTTAACAACCATGAGCAGTTCTTC; CDR3: CASSQVFNNHEQFF
D: NA; J: TRBJ2-3; length: 15; size: few; V: TRBV12-3/TRBV12-4; DNA: TGTGCCAGCAGACCCCGGCACCTCAGTACAGATACGCAGTATTTT; CDR3: CASRPRHLSTDTQYF
D: TRBD2; J: TRBJ2-1; length: 21; size: few; V: TRBV11-2; DNA: TGTGCCAGCAGCTTAGGCGAAAGGACTAGTTTCGGGATCGTCCGGCGCGGTGAGCAGTTCTTC; CDR3: CASSLGERTSFGIVRRGEQFF
D: NA; J: TRBJ1-1; length: 14; size: few; V: TRBV20-1; DNA: TGCAGTGCTAGAGGGGGTTGGGGGAACACTGAAGCTTTCTTT; CDR3: CSARGGWGNTEAFF
D: NA; J: TRBJ1-3; length: 14; size: NA; V: TRBV11-2; DNA: TGTGCCAGCAGCCCCCAAAAGGTTGGAAACACCATATATTTT; CDR3: CASSPQKVGNTIYF
D: TRBD1; J: TRBJ2-1; length: 17; size: NA; V: TRBV2; DNA: TGTGCCAGCAGCCCAAGACAGGGGGCGAGATTCTACAATGAGCAGTTCTTC; CDR3: CASSPRQGARFYNEQFF
D: NA; J: TRBJ2-3; length: 14; size: few; V: TRBV12-3/TRBV12-4; DNA: TGTGCCAGCAGCCGAGAGGGGATCACAGATACGCAGTATTTT; CDR3: CASSREGITDTQYF
D: NA; J: TRBJ1-5; length: 15; size: NA; V: TRBV4-1; DNA: TGCGCCAGCAGCCTCGACAGGCCCAGCAATCAGCCCCAGCATTTT; CDR3: CASSLDRPSNQPQHF
D: NA; J: TRBJ2-7; length: 13; size: NA; V: TRBV25-1; DNA: TGTGCCAGCAGTGCCTTCGGGTCCCGGGAGCAGTACTTC; CDR3: CASSAFGSREQYF
D: TRBD2; J: TRBJ2-7; length: 18; size: NA; V: TRBV12-3/TRBV12-4; DNA: TGTGCCAGCAGTTTTAGTCCCTTAGCGGGCCCAAGCTCCTACGAGCAGTACTTC; CDR3: CASSFSPLAGPSSYEQYF
D: TRBD2; J: TRBJ2-1; length: 20; size: NA; V: TRBV11-2; DNA: TGTGCCAGCAGCCTTAAGTCGGGACTAGCGGAAAACAGCTCCTACAATGAGCAGTTCTTC; CDR3: CASSLKSGLAENSSYNEQFF
D: NA; J: TRBJ1-5; length: 16; size: few; V: TRBV6-1; DNA: TGTGCCAGCAGTCGAATTTCCGGGACACGGGATCAGCCCCAGCATTTT; CDR3: CASSRISGTRDQPQHF
D: TRBD2; J: TRBJ2-1; length: 15; size: few; V: TRBV10-2; DNA: TGCGCCAGCAGTGAGTCGTCGGGGGGGTCGGGAGAGCAGTTCTTC; CDR3: CASSESSGGSGEQFF
D: TRBD1; J: TRBJ1-2; length: 18; size: few; V: TRBV20-1; DNA: TGCAGTGCTAGACGGGGCGGGACAGGTGAGCCATCCCACTATGGCTACACCTTC; CDR3: CSARRGGTGEPSHYGYTF